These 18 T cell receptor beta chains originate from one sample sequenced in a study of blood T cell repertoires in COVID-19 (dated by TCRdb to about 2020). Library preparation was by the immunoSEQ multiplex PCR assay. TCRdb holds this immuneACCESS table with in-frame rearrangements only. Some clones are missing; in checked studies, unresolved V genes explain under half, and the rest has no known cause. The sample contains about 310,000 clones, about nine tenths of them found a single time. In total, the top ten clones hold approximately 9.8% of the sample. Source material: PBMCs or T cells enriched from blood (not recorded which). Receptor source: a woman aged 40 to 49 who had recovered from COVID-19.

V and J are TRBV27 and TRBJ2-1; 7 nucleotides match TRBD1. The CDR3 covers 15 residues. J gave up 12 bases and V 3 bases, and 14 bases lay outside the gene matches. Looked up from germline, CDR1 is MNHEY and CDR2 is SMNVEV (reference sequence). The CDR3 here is CASSFRGQTLVGQFF. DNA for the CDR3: TGTGCCAGCAGTTTTAGGGGACAGACCCTGGTGGGGCAGTTCTTC.

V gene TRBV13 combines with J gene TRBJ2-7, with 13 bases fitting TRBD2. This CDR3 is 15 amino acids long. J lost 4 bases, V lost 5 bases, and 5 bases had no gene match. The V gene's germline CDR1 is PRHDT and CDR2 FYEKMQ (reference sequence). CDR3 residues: CASSSGLAGDYEQYF. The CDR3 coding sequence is TGTGCCAGCAGCAGCGGACTAGCGGGAGATTACGAGCAGTACTTC. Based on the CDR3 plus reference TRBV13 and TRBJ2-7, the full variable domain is AAGVIQSPRHLIKEKRETATLKCYPIPRHDTVYWYQQGPGQDPQFLISFYEKMQSDKGSIPDRFSAQQFSDYHSELNMSSLELGDSALYFCASSSGLAGDYEQYFGPGTRLTVT.

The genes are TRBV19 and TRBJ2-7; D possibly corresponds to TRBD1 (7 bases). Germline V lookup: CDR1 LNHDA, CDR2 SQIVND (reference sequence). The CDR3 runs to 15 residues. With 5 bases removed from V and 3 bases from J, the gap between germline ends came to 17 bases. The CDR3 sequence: CASSVNRGSGYEQYF. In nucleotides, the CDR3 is TGTGCCAGTAGTGTCAACAGGGGTAGCGGCTACGAGCAGTACTTC. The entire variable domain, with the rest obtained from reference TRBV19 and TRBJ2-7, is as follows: DGGITQSPKYLFRKEGQNVTLSCEQNLNHDAMYWYRQDPGQGLRLIYYSQIVNDFQKGDIAEGYSVSREKKESFPLTVTSAQKNPTAFYLCASSVNRGSGYEQYFGPGTRLTVT.

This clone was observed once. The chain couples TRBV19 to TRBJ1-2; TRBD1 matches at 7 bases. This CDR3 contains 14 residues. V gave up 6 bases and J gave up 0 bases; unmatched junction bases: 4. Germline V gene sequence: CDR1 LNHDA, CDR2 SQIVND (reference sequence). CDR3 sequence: CASRNQGANYGYTF. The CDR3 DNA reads TGTGCCAGTAGGAACCAGGGGGCTAACTATGGCTACACCTTC.

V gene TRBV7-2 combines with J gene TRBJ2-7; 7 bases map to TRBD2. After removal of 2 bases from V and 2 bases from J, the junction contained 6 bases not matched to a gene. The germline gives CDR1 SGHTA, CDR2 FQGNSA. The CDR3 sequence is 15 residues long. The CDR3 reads CASSLSQGGTYEQYF. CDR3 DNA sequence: TGTGCCAGCAGCTTAAGTCAGGGAGGGACCTACGAGCAGTACTTC.

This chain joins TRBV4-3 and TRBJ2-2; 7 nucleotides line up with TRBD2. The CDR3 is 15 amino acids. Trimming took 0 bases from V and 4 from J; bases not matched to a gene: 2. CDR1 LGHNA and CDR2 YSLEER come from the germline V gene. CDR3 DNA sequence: TGCGCCAGCAGCCAAGAGGGAGGGGTCACCGGGGAGCTGTTTTTT. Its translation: CASSQEGGVTGELFF.

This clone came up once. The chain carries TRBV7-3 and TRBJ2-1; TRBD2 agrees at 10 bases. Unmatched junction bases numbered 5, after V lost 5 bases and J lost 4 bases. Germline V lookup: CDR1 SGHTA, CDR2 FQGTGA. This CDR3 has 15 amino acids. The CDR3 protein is CASSQGTSDYNEQFF. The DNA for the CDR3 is TGTGCCAGCAGCCAAGGGACTAGCGATTACAATGAGCAGTTCTTC.

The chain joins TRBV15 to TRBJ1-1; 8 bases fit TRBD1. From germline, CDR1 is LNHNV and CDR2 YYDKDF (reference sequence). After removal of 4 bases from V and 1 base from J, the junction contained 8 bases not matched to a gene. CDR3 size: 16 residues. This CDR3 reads CATSKRIGTGNTEAFF. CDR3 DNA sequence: TGTGCCACCAGCAAGAGAATCGGGACAGGGAACACTGAAGCTTTCTTT.

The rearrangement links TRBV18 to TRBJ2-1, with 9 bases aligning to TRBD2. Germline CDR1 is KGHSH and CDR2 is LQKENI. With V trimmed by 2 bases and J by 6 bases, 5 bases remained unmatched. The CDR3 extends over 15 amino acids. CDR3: CASSPSAGGSNEQFF. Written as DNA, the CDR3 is TGTGCCAGCTCACCATCGGCGGGAGGGTCCAATGAGCAGTTCTTC.

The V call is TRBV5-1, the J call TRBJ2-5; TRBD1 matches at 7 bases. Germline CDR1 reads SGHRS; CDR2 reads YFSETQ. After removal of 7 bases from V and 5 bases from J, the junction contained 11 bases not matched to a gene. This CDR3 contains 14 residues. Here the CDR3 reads CASWSGQPTETQYF. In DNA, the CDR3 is TGCGCCAGCTGGTCGGGACAGCCAACGGAGACCCAGTACTTC.

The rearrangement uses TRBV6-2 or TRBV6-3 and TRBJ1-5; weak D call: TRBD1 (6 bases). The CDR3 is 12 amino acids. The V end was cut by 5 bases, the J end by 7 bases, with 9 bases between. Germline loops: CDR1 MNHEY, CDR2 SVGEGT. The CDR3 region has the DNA TGTGCCAGCAGTCAGGACAGCCAGCCCCAGCATTTT. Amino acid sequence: CASSQDSQPQHF.

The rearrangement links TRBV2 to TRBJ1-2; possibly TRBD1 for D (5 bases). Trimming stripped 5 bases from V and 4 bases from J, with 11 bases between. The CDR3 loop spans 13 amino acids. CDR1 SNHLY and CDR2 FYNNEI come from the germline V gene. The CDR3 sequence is CASSLTDSYGYTF. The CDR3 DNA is TGTGCCAGCAGTCTTACCGACAGCTATGGCTACACCTTC. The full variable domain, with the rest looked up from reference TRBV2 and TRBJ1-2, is EPEVTQTPSHQVTQMGQEVILRCVPISNHLYFYWYRQILGQKVEFLVSFYNNEISEKSEIFDDQFSVERPDGSNFTLKIRSTKLEDSAMYFCASSLTDSYGYTFGSGTRLTVV.

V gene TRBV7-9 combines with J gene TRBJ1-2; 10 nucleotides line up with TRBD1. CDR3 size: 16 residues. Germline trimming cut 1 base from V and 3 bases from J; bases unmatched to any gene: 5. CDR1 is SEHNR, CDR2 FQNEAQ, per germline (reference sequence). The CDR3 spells CASSLGGTGVHYGYTF. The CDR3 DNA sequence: TGTGCCAGCAGCTTAGGGGGGACAGGGGTCCACTATGGCTACACCTTC.

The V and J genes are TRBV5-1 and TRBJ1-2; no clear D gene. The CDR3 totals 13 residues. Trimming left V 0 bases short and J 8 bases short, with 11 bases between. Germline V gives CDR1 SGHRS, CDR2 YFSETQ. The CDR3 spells CASSLDEPLGYTF. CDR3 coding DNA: TGCGCCAGCAGCTTGGACGAGCCTCTAGGCTACACCTTC.

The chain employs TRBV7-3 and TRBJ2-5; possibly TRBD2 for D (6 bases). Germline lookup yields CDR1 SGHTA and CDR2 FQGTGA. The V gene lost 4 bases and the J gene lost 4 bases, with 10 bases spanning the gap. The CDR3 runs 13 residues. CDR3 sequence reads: CASSSIGGETQYF. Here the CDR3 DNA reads TGTGCCAGCAGCTCCATCGGGGGAGAGACCCAGTACTTC.

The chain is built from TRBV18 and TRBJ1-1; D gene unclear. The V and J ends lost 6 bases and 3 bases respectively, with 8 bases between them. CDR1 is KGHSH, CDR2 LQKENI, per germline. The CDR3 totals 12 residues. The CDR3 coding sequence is TGTGCCAGCTCTCTACAGTACACTGAAGCTTTCTTT. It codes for CASSLQYTEAFF.

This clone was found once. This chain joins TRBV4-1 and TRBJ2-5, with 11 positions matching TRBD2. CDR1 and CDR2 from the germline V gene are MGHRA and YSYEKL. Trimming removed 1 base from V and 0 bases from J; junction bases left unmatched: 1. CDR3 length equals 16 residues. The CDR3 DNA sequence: TGCGCCAGCAGCCAAGCTAGCGGGGGGTACCAAGAGACCCAGTACTTC. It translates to CASSQASGGYQETQYF.

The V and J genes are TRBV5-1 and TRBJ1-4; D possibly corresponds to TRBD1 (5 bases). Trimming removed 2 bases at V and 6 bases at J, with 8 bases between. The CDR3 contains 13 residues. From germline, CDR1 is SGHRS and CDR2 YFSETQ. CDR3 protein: CASSFTGDEKLFF. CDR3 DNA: TGCGCCAGCAGCTTTACAGGTGATGAAAAACTGTTTTTT.